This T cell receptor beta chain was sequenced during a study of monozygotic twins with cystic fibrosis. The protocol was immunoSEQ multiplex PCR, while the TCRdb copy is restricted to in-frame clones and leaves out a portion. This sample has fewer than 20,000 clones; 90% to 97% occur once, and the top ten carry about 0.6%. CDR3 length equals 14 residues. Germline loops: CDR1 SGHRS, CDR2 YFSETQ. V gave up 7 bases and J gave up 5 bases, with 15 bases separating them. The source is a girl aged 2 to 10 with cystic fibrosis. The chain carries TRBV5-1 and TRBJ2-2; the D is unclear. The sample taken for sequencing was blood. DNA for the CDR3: TGCGCCAGCGCTAGGTCCCAGAGGACCGGGGAGCTGTTTTTT. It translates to CASARSQRTGELFF.